A single sample is the source of the 32 T cell receptor beta chains below, sequenced in a study of T cell changes during pregnancy in multiple sclerosis. TCRdb keeps only in-frame clones here, not all; method: immunoSEQ multiplex PCR. The sample has 30,000 to 40,000 clones; 88% are singletons. This sample comprised CD8+ T cells from peripheral blood mononuclear cells, obtained in the third trimester of pregnancy. These receptors all stem from a female donor with multiple sclerosis, enrolled in a pregnancy study.

The J gene is TRBJ1-1, the V gene TRBV6-5; 7 bases match TRBD1. The germline V gene encodes CDR1 MNHEY and CDR2 SVGAGI. V shed 4 bases, J shed 2 bases, and the junction held 7 bases outside the gene matches. The CDR3 has 15 amino acids. The chain's CDR3 is CASSLQGFINTEAFF. CDR3 DNA sequence: TGTGCCAGCAGTTTACAGGGGTTTATCAACACTGAAGCTTTCTTT.

This chain connects TRBV7-3 to TRBJ2-1, with D unresolved. Trimming removed 3 bases from V and 7 bases from J, with 7 bases in between. Germline lookup yields CDR1 SGHTA and CDR2 FQGTGA. The CDR3 covers 12 residues. The CDR3 reads CASSFPGNEQFF. CDR3 in DNA: TGTGCCAGCAGCTTCCCCGGGAATGAGCAGTTCTTC.

The J gene is TRBJ2-5, the V gene TRBV7-3; tentatively, D is TRBD1 (6 bases). V lost 0 bases to trimming and J lost 4 bases, with 12 bases between them. The CDR3 has 15 amino acids. CDR1 SGHTA and CDR2 FQGTGA come from the germline V gene. The DNA for the CDR3 is TGTGCCAGCAGCTTAACGCCCCTCAGGGGAGAGACCCAGTACTTC. Protein: CASSLTPLRGETQYF.

The V call is TRBV5-6, the J call TRBJ2-7, with D possibly TRBD1 on 6 matching bases. Germline V CDR1 and CDR2: SGHDT, YYEEEE. Trimming took 1 base from V and 5 from J, leaving 7 bases between them. There are 12 residues in the CDR3. CDR3 DNA: TGTGCCAGCAGCTTGACAGGGCACGAGCAGTACTTC. It yields the protein CASSLTGHEQYF. Variable domain in full (rest from reference TRBV5-6 and TRBJ2-7): DAGVTQSPTHLIKTRGQQVTLRCSPKSGHDTVSWYQQALGQGPQFIFQYYEEEERQRGNFPDRFSGHQFPNYSSELNVNALLLGDSALYLCASSLTGHEQYFGPGTRLTVT.

V usage is TRBV30 and J usage is TRBJ2-3; weak D call: TRBD2 (5 bases). V was trimmed by 1 base and J by 2 bases, leaving 10 bases between them. The length of the CDR3 is 14 residues. Germline-derived CDR1 and CDR2 are GTSNPN and SVGIG (reference sequence). The CDR3 here is CAWSGLLSTDTQYF. CDR3 in DNA: TGTGCCTGGAGTGGACTACTATCCACAGATACGCAGTATTTT.

This clone occurred a few times. The chain has TRBV4-1 and TRBJ1-1, with 9 bases aligning to TRBD1. There are 17 residues in the CDR3. The V and J ends lost 4 bases and 0 bases, in that order; junction bases with no gene match: 9. Germline V CDR1 and CDR2: MGHRA, YSYEKL. Written as DNA, the CDR3 is TGCGCCAGCAGCCTAGAACAGGGGGCCAACTTGAACACTGAAGCTTTCTTT. The encoded protein is CASSLEQGANLNTEAFF.

The V call is TRBV30, the J call TRBJ1-5; D gene unclear. V was trimmed by 5 bases and J by 0 bases, leaving 8 bases between them. Per the germline V gene, CDR1 is GTSNPN and CDR2 is SVGIG (reference sequence). CDR3 size: 13 residues. CDR3 protein: CAWARHSNQPQHF. The CDR3 bases are TGTGCCTGGGCCAGGCATAGCAATCAGCCCCAGCATTTT.

The chain joins TRBV7-9 to TRBJ2-7; no clear D. CDR3 length equals 13 residues. Trimming took off 5 bases at V and 3 bases at J, with 11 bases between the two ends. Germline V gene data show CDR1 as SEHNR and CDR2 as FQNEAQ (reference sequence). CDR3 sequence: CASSSHTLYEQYF. The CDR3, as DNA: TGTGCCAGCAGCAGTCACACCCTCTACGAGCAGTACTTC.

The chain joins TRBV12-5 to TRBJ1-2, with a possible D match to TRBD1 (6 bases). In germline, CDR1 is LGHNT, CDR2 FRNRAP. Trimming removed 5 bases from V and 4 bases from J, with 20 bases in between. This CDR3 is 16 amino acids long. The CDR3 coding sequence is TGTGCTAGTGGTCCATTACAGGGAAGGTACGGCTATGGCTACACCTTC. It translates to CASGPLQGRYGYGYTF. Supplemented by reference TRBV12-5 and TRBJ1-2, the full variable domain reads DARVTQTPRHKVTEMGQEVTMRCQPILGHNTVFWYRQTMMQGLELLAYFRNRAPLDDSGMPKDRFSAEMPDATLATLKIQPSEPRDSAVYFCASGPLQGRYGYGYTFGSGTRLTVV.

DNA of the CDR3: TGTGCCAGCAGCTCAGACAGTTACAGAGGAAACACCATATATTTT. Translation: CASSSDSYRGNTIYF. The chain couples TRBV6-5 to TRBJ1-3, with D tentatively TRBD1 (5 bases). CDR3 size: 15 residues. The germline V and J ends were trimmed by 6 bases and 4 bases, with 16 bases remaining between them. Germline V CDR1 and CDR2: MNHEY, SVGAGI.

This chain connects TRBV28 to TRBJ1-5; D call uncertain. V was trimmed by 2 bases and J by 6 bases, leaving 11 bases between them. The CDR3 extends over 14 amino acids. Germline V gene data show CDR1 as MDHEN and CDR2 as SYDVKM. The CDR3 region has the DNA TGTGCCAGCAGTTTAACAGACTACTTTCAGCCCCAGCATTTT. Translated: CASSLTDYFQPQHF.

The chain is built from TRBV7-8 and TRBJ2-7, with unresolved D. The CDR3 runs 16 residues. Trimming pared 8 bases from V and 2 bases from J, leaving 22 bases between. Germline V lookup: CDR1 SGHVS, CDR2 FQNEAQ. The CDR3 DNA reads as TGTGCCAGCTCTCCCCCGTCGGTAATCTTAACCTACGAGCAGTACTTC. Amino acid sequence: CASSPPSVILTYEQYF.

The chain links TRBV28 to TRBJ2-3, with 7 bases lining up with TRBD1. V trimming: 6 bases; J trimming: 4 bases; junction bases outside the gene matches: 16. CDR3 size: 17 residues. Germline V CDR1 and CDR2: MDHEN, SYDVKM. Written as DNA, the CDR3 is TGTGCCAGCAGGCCTTCGCCGGGGACAGCAGGGCCAGATACGCAGTATTTT. This translates into CASRPSPGTAGPDTQYF.

The gene calls are TRBV7-9 and TRBJ2-1; the D gene is possibly TRBD2 (6 bases). The CDR3 consists of 15 residues. CDR1 is SEHNR, CDR2 FQNEAQ, per germline (reference sequence). Trimming removed 3 bases from V and 7 bases from J, with 16 bases in between. The CDR3 DNA reads TGTGCCAGCAGCTTCCGCGGGGATACCTTTAATGAGCAGTTCTTC. Its translation is CASSFRGDTFNEQFF.

The gene calls are TRBV2 and TRBJ2-4; 8 nucleotides agree with TRBD1. V was clipped by 7 bases and J by 1 base; unmatched bases: 12. The CDR3 extends over 17 amino acids. Germline lookup yields CDR1 SNHLY and CDR2 FYNNEI. The CDR3 DNA sequence: TGTGCCAGCATCACCCTTCTGGACAGGGCGGCCAAAAACATTCAGTACTTC. It codes for CASITLLDRAAKNIQYF. Drawing the rest from reference TRBV2 and TRBJ2-4, the complete variable domain is EPEVTQTPSHQVTQMGQEVILRCVPISNHLYFYWYRQILGQKVEFLVSFYNNEISEKSEIFDDQFSVERPDGSNFTLKIRSTKLEDSAMYFCASITLLDRAAKNIQYFGAGTRLSVL.

The V and J genes are TRBV2 and TRBJ1-5; D might be TRBD1 (6 bases). CDR3 length equals 15 residues. V lost 3 bases, J lost 4 bases, and 13 bases lay in between. Germline assignment: CDR1 SNHLY and CDR2 FYNNEI. CDR3 residues: CASSDVTGPNQPQHF. As DNA, the CDR3 is TGTGCCAGCAGTGACGTCACAGGGCCTAATCAGCCCCAGCATTTT.

CDR3 DNA sequence: TGTGCCAGCAGTTACTTCGGCCAAGAGACCCAGTACTTC. Protein product: CASSYFGQETQYF. The chain employs TRBV6-6 and TRBJ2-5; D is uncertain. CDR1 is MNHNY, CDR2 SVGAGI, per germline (reference sequence). V dropped 1 base and J dropped 1 base, with 4 bases sitting between them. The CDR3 runs 13 residues.

V is TRBV30 and J is TRBJ1-5; TRBD1 matches at 8 bases. Unmatched junction bases numbered 2, after V lost 1 base and J lost 6 bases. The germline V gene encodes CDR1 GTSNPN and CDR2 SVGIG (reference sequence). The CDR3 sequence is 13 residues long. CDR3 sequence: CAWSGDRGQPQHF. The CDR3 DNA reads TGTGCCTGGAGTGGTGACAGGGGTCAGCCCCAGCATTTT.

The V gene is TRBV6-1, the J gene TRBJ1-1; 11 bases fit TRBD1. The J segment lost 4 bases and the V segment lost 3 bases, leaving 16 bases of the junction unmatched. The germline V gene has CDR1 MNHNS and CDR2 SASEGT. This CDR3 has 19 residues. The CDR3 DNA sequence: TGTGCCAGCAGTGAGAACTACGGGACAGGGGGATTGTTGGCCACTGAAGCTTTCTTT. Protein: CASSENYGTGGLLATEAFF.

J is TRBJ2-5 and V is TRBV6-5; no definite D call. V was shortened by 0 bases and J by 10 bases, with 15 bases between the two germline ends. Germline CDR1 reads MNHEY; CDR2 reads SVGAGI. This CDR3 has 14 residues. CDR3 sequence: CASSYSGLTLYQYF. CDR3 bases: TGTGCCAGCAGTTACTCGGGCCTCACTCTGTACCAGTACTTC.

This chain links TRBV7-8 with TRBJ2-7, with D maybe TRBD2 (6 bases). The V gene's germline CDR1 is SGHVS and CDR2 FQNEAQ. Trimming left V 0 bases short and J 1 base short, with 10 bases between. CDR3 length: 15 amino acids. CDR3 nucleotides: TGTGCCAGCAGCTTAGCCGGGGGACGATCCTACGAGCAGTACTTC. Translated: CASSLAGGRSYEQYF.

This CDR3 reads CASTSEGLGPANTGELFF. The CDR3 DNA reads as TGCGCCAGCACCAGCGAGGGACTTGGACCGGCGAACACCGGGGAGCTGTTTTTT. V gene TRBV4-1 combines with J gene TRBJ2-2; a possible D gene is TRBD2 (6 bases). Trimming took 7 bases from V and 0 from J, leaving 21 bases between them. This CDR3 has 18 amino acids. Germline V gene sequence: CDR1 MGHRA, CDR2 YSYEKL.

The chain employs TRBV27 and TRBJ2-2, with D unclear. The CDR3 contains 13 residues. Germline assignment: CDR1 MNHEY and CDR2 SMNVEV (reference sequence). The V end was cut by 0 bases, the J end by 9 bases, with 8 bases between. DNA of the CDR3: TGTGCCAGCAGTTTATCTTTCAACTGGGAGCTGTTTTTT. Its translation is CASSLSFNWELFF.

The chain combines TRBV7-9 with TRBJ2-7, with TRBD1 matching 8 bases. The CDR3 spans 16 residues. J gave up 7 bases and V 4 bases, and 15 bases lay outside the gene matches. Germline lookup yields CDR1 SEHNR and CDR2 FQNEAQ (reference sequence). DNA of the CDR3: TGTGCCAGCAGCTCGGAGCCAGGGGGCGGTTTCGGGGAGCAGTACTTC. Translating gives CASSSEPGGGFGEQYF.

The chain is built from TRBV11-3 and TRBJ2-3; TRBD2 might be the D (5 bases). V lost 4 bases, J lost 1 base, and 6 bases lay in between. The germline V gene has CDR1 SGHNT and CDR2 YENEEA. This CDR3 is 13 amino acids long. CDR3 nucleotide sequence: TGTGCCAGCAGCTGGGGAGGCACAGATACGCAGTATTTT. Translating gives CASSWGGTDTQYF.

The chain combines TRBV4-1 with TRBJ2-1; D possibly corresponds to TRBD1 (5 bases). The CDR3 spans 15 residues. V shed 4 bases and J shed 5 bases, with 15 bases lying between them. The germline V gene has CDR1 MGHRA and CDR2 YSYEKL. CDR3 in DNA: TGCGCCAGCAGCCCCATGGGGCGGAATGACAATGAGCAGTTCTTC. As protein: CASSPMGRNDNEQFF.

The J gene is TRBJ1-1, the V gene TRBV7-6; unclear D gene. CDR1 is SGHVS, CDR2 FNYEAQ, per germline. V was clipped by 5 bases and J by 1 base, with 17 bases between them. CDR3 length: 16 amino acids. The CDR3 is CASSLLVGGTNTEAFF. The DNA of the CDR3 is TGTGCCAGCAGCCTATTAGTCGGCGGCACGAACACTGAAGCTTTCTTT.

The chain recombines TRBV19 with TRBJ2-1, with TRBD1 matching over 8 bases. CDR1 and CDR2 from the germline V gene are LNHDA and SQIVND (reference sequence). V trimming: 5 bases; J trimming: 4 bases; junction bases outside the gene matches: 7. CDR3 length equals 15 residues. The CDR3 nucleotides read TGTGCCAGTAGTCTCGGGACAGGCTCTTACAATGAGCAGTTCTTC. Translating it yields CASSLGTGSYNEQFF.

The rearrangement links TRBV5-5 to TRBJ2-3; 10 bases map to TRBD1. Germline CDR1 is SGHKS and CDR2 is YYEKEE (reference sequence). The CDR3 consists of 15 residues. After removal of 2 bases from V and 7 bases from J, the junction contained 7 bases not matched to a gene. The CDR3 reads CASSFTGTGVNTQYF. The DNA for the CDR3 is TGTGCCAGCAGCTTCACTGGGACAGGGGTGAATACGCAGTATTTT.

The chain has TRBV28 and TRBJ2-6, with 7 nucleotides matching TRBD1. CDR3 length: 15 amino acids. Germline CDR1 MDHEN, CDR2 SYDVKM. The V and J ends lost 3 bases and 9 bases, in that order; junction bases with no gene match: 8. CDR3 nucleotide sequence: TGTGCCAGCAGTTTTCTATTCGGGACAGACAACGTCCTGACTTTC. Translating it yields CASSFLFGTDNVLTF.

The chain joins TRBV5-1 to TRBJ2-5, with a tentative D call TRBD2 (6 bases). The CDR3 has 13 amino acids. Germline assignment: CDR1 SGHRS and CDR2 YFSETQ. Trimming shortened V by 3 bases and J by 10 bases, and 16 bases separated the two germline ends. CDR3 loop: CASSWDSTADQYF. The CDR3 region has the DNA TGCGCCAGCAGCTGGGACTCCACCGCGGACCAGTACTTC.

This clone was detected a few times. The chain employs TRBV5-4 and TRBJ1-1; no reliable D call. The CDR3 contains 12 residues. Trimming pared 0 bases from V and 4 bases from J, leaving 4 bases between. The germline V gene encodes CDR1 SGHNT and CDR2 YYREEE (reference sequence). This CDR3 is CASSLVATEAFF. CDR3 sequence (DNA): TGTGCCAGCAGCTTGGTGGCCACTGAAGCTTTCTTT.